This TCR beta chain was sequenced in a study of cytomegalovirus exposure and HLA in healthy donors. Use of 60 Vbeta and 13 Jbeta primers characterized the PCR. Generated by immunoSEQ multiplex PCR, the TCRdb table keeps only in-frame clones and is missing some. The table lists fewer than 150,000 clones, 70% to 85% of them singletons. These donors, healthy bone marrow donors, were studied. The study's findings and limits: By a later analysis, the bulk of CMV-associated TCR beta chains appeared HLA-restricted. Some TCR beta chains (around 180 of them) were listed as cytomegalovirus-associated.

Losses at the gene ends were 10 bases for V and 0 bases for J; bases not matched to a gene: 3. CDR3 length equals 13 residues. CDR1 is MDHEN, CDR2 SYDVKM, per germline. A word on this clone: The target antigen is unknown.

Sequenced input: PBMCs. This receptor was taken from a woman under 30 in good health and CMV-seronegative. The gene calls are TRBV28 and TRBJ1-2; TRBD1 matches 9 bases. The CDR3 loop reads CATGTGTNYGYTF. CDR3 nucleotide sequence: TGTGCCACAGGGACAGGGACTAACTATGGCTACACCTTC.